This T cell receptor (beta chain) was identified during a study of blood T cell repertoires in COVID-19. For the study at large: The analysed material was cDNA or gDNA that came from T cells, B-cell-depleted T cells, or PBMCs.

Clones were read by immunoSEQ multiplex PCR, and TCRdb kept only the in-frame ones, dropping some. The sample holds more than 80,000 clones, 70% to 90% seen once. The CDR3 covers 16 residues. The germline gives CDR1 SGHAT, CDR2 FQDESV (reference sequence). V dropped 4 bases and J dropped 4; count of bases not matched to a gene: 5. The chain couples TRBV11-1 to TRBJ2-5, with TRBD2 identical over 14 bases. This TCR was sampled from a man aged 35 to 55 with acute or convalescent COVID-19. Sequencing used peripheral blood. CDR3 region: CASSYGTSGGSETQYF. The CDR3 nucleotides read TGTGCCAGCAGCTATGGGACTAGCGGGGGTTCAGAGACCCAGTACTTC.